The 26 T cell receptor beta chains given below trace back to one sample, sequenced in a study of CD8 T cells in ankylosing spondylitis. TCRdb called the 5' RACE reads again in MiXCR, with one record for every CDR3 protein. This sample has fewer than 200,000 distinct CDR3 sequences, with just over 9.5% found just once. Input material: blood, either unsorted or a sorted T cell fraction (not recorded which). The receptors shown here come from a female donor with ankylosing spondylitis or in good health (not recorded which).

This clonotype was seen more than once but under ten times. This rearrangement joins TRBV4-1 to TRBJ2-1; maybe TRBD1 (5 bases). The V gene's germline CDR1 is MGHRA and CDR2 YSYEKL. This CDR3 is 12 amino acids long. Deletions cut 2 bases from V and 6 bases from J, with 5 bases between. CDR3 region: CASSQRGNEQFF. Written as DNA, the CDR3 is TGCGCCAGCAGCCAAAGGGGCAATGAGCAGTTCTTC.

The chain links TRBV29-1 to TRBJ2-7; 10 positions match TRBD1. The CDR3 has 14 residues. The V gene end was trimmed by 6 bases and the J gene end by 2 bases; junction bases not matched to a gene: 7. The germline gives CDR1 SQVTM, CDR2 ANQGSEA. Here the CDR3 reads CSVGGQGRPYEQYF. The CDR3 DNA follows: TGCAGCGTCGGGGGACAGGGGCGGCCCTACGAGCAGTACTTC.

This clonotype turned up a few times. The chain couples TRBV12-3 or TRBV12-4 to TRBJ2-1; tentative D call: TRBD2 (5 bases). The CDR3 covers 14 residues. V lost 3 bases and J lost 3, with 9 bases in between. This CDR3 reads CASSLEAGYNEQFF. CDR3 sequence (DNA): TGTGCCAGCAGTTTGGAGGCGGGCTACAATGAGCAGTTCTTC.

This clonotype has only a few counts. This rearrangement joins TRBV4-3 to TRBJ2-7, with TRBD2 identical over 8 bases. This CDR3 spans 15 amino acids. The germline gives CDR1 LGHNA, CDR2 YSLEER. V was clipped by 0 bases and J by 5 bases; unmatched bases: 6. The DNA for the CDR3 is TGCGCCAGCAGCCAAGAGGCGGGAGGAGAGAACGAGCAGTACTTC. Translated, it gives CASSQEAGGENEQYF.

V and J are TRBV6-1 and TRBJ2-5; perhaps TRBD2 as D (6 bases). Per germline, CDR1 MNHNS and CDR2 SASEGT. V was cut by 7 bases and J by 4 bases, with 28 bases left in between. The CDR3 spans 18 residues. CDR3 sequence: CASTGGVEGRDSLETQYF. The CDR3, as DNA: TGTGCCAGCACCGGAGGTGTCGAAGGCAGGGACTCTTTAGAGACCCAGTACTTC.

This clonotype has more than one count but fewer than ten. The rearrangement joins TRBV20-1 to TRBJ1-1; D might be TRBD1 (5 bases). This CDR3 contains 13 residues. Germline CDR1 DFQATT, CDR2 SNEGSKA (reference sequence). V lost 5 bases to trimming and J lost 1 base, with 11 bases between them. CDR3 nucleotides: TGCAGTGCTCTCCGACAGTCGAACACTGAAGCTTTCTTT. This gives the protein CSALRQSNTEAFF.

The chain carries TRBV9 and TRBJ2-2; 7 nucleotides line up with TRBD2. CDR3 length: 17 residues. Germline values: CDR1 SGDLS, CDR2 YYNGEE. V lost 4 bases to trimming and J lost 6 bases; unmatched junction nucleotides: 15. The CDR3 is CASSLRGGGSDAGELFF. The DNA for the CDR3 is TGTGCCAGCAGCCTGAGAGGAGGCGGGAGCGATGCCGGGGAGCTGTTTTTT.

The chain joins TRBV6-2 or TRBV6-3 to TRBJ2-2, with D possibly being TRBD2 (5 bases). The CDR3 runs to 13 residues. The V gene's germline CDR1 is MNHEY and CDR2 SVGEGT. V lost 6 bases, J lost 6 bases, and 11 bases lay in between. The CDR3 coding sequence is TGTGCCAGCAGGACCCGGGATTCCGGGGAGCTGTTTTTT. As protein: CASRTRDSGELFF.

This sequence joins TRBV19 and TRBJ2-1; 7 nucleotides agree with TRBD1. CDR1 and CDR2 from the germline V gene are LNHDA and SQIVND (reference sequence). The J segment lost 3 bases and the V segment lost 11 bases, leaving 7 bases of the junction unmatched. The CDR3 is made up of 13 amino acids. CDR3 protein: CASQGVNYNEQFF. CDR3 in DNA: TGTGCCTCCCAGGGGGTAAACTACAATGAGCAGTTCTTC. The variable domain in full, completed from reference TRBV19 and TRBJ2-1, reads DGGITQSPKYLFRKEGQNVTLSCEQNLNHDAMYWYRQDPGQGLRLIYYSQIVNDFQKGDIAEGYSVSREKKESFPLTVTSAQKNPTAFYLCASQGVNYNEQFFGPGTRLTVL.

This clonotype was seen only a few times. The chain carries TRBV12-3 or TRBV12-4 and TRBJ2-5; perhaps TRBD2 as D (6 bases). The CDR3 covers 16 residues. The V gene lost 1 base and the J gene lost 2 bases, with 14 bases spanning the gap. CDR3 sequence: CASSLGVGGTQETQYF. The CDR3 DNA reads as TGTGCCAGCAGTTTAGGGGTCGGGGGTACTCAAGAGACCCAGTACTTC.

Concerning this clonotype itself: A much larger clone differs from this one at a single base, so this may be a read error. CDR3 in DNA: TGCGCCAGCAGCCAGGTAGCGCGAGATGACACCGGGGAGCTGTTTTTT. Translating it yields CASSQVARDDTGELFF. The chain joins TRBV4-1 to TRBJ2-2; D is perhaps TRBD2 (5 bases). The CDR3 loop spans 16 amino acids. The V and J ends lost 3 bases and 3 bases respectively, with 14 bases between them. Germline assignment: CDR1 MGHRA and CDR2 YSYEKL.

This clonotype has only a few counts. The chain employs TRBV6-2 or TRBV6-3 and TRBJ1-1; no definite D call. The V end lost 5 bases, the J end lost 5 bases, and 3 bases lay between the germline ends. This CDR3 spans 10 amino acids. Germline V CDR1 and CDR2: MNHEY, SVGEGT. CDR3 residues: CASSDTEAFF. The CDR3 DNA reads as TGTGCCAGCAGTGATACTGAAGCTTTCTTT.

This chain connects TRBV11-3 to TRBJ2-3; no clear D. The V end was cut by 3 bases, the J end by 0 bases, with 4 bases between. The CDR3 sequence is 13 residues long. Germline CDR1 is SGHNT and CDR2 is YENEEA. As DNA, the CDR3 is TGTGCCAGCAGCTTCTTGAGCACAGATACGCAGTATTTT. Translation gives CASSFLSTDTQYF.

This clonotype appeared many times. The chain links TRBV9 to TRBJ2-2; D is uncertain. Germline V CDR1 and CDR2: SGDLS, YYNGEE. This CDR3 is built from 12 residues. The V and J ends lost 6 bases and 5 bases respectively, with 8 bases between them. In DNA, the CDR3 is TGTGCCAGCACCTCTAGGACCGGGGAGCTGTTTTTT. This translates into CASTSRTGELFF.

The chain joins TRBV4-2 to TRBJ2-1; D uncertain. The CDR3 is 14 amino acids. V was trimmed by 4 bases and J by 0 bases, leaving 7 bases between them. Germline assignment: CDR1 LGHNA and CDR2 YNFKEQ. The CDR3 DNA is TGTGCCAGCAGCCCCTGGGGCTCCTACAATGAGCAGTTCTTC. Translation gives CASSPWGSYNEQFF.

There are a few counts of this clonotype. The chain employs TRBV9 and TRBJ2-1, with 8 bases matching TRBD1. CDR1 is SGDLS and CDR2 is YYNGEE in the germline V gene. The junction had 11 bases not matched to a gene; V was cut back by 4 bases and J by 5 bases. The CDR3 totals 16 residues. This CDR3 reads CASSTNPTGDNNEQFF. In nucleotides, the CDR3 is TGTGCCAGCAGCACAAACCCGACAGGGGATAACAATGAGCAGTTCTTC.

This clonotype was counted a few times. This chain connects TRBV9 to TRBJ1-1; D gene unclear. Trimming removed 4 bases from V and 1 base from J, with 11 bases in between. Germline V lookup: CDR1 SGDLS, CDR2 YYNGEE. The CDR3 totals 14 residues. The CDR3 region is CASSTSRWNTEAFF. The DNA of the CDR3 is TGTGCCAGCAGCACGTCGAGGTGGAACACTGAAGCTTTCTTT.

The CDR3 here is CASSYGGLSEQYF. The CDR3 coding sequence is TGTGCCAGCAGTTACGGGGGACTTTCCGAGCAGTACTTC. The genes are TRBV6-2 or TRBV6-3 and TRBJ2-7; maybe TRBD2 (6 bases). The CDR3 totals 13 residues. The germline gives CDR1 MNHEY, CDR2 SVGEGT. The ends were cut back, 2 bases at V and 6 bases at J, with 11 bases in the middle.

This clonotype has a handful of counts. The chain couples TRBV11-2 to TRBJ2-7; 8 bases agree with TRBD2. The CDR3 covers 17 residues. V trimming: 5 bases; J trimming: 3 bases; junction bases outside the gene matches: 15. CDR1 and CDR2 from the germline V gene are SGHAT and FQNNGV. In nucleotides, the CDR3 is TGTGCCAGCAGCCACGGCTCCGGGACTAGTACCCTCTACGAGCAGTACTTC. This translates into CASSHGSGTSTLYEQYF.

This chain links TRBV7-2 with TRBJ2-7; D may be TRBD1 (6 bases). The germline gives CDR1 SGHTA, CDR2 FQGNSA. Trimming left V 4 bases short and J 6 bases short, with 13 bases between. The CDR3 covers 13 residues. The CDR3 region is CASSSLTGFEQYF. The CDR3 bases are TGTGCCAGCAGCTCCTTAACAGGGTTCGAGCAGTACTTC.

In this sample, this clonotype turned up a few times. The CDR3 protein is CASRQGQGVVAPSGANVLTF. CDR3 sequence (DNA): TGTGCCAGCAGGCAGGGACAGGGTGTTGTTGCCCCCTCTGGGGCCAACGTCCTGACTTTC. V and J are TRBV2 and TRBJ2-6; 9 positions agree with TRBD1. The CDR3 length is 20 residues. Germline CDR1 and CDR2: SNHLY and FYNNEI. The J segment lost 0 bases and the V segment lost 6 bases, leaving 15 bases of the junction unmatched.

This clonotype was counted once. This chain connects TRBV2 to TRBJ2-7; 7 bases are a match to TRBD1. The V gene's germline CDR1 is SNHLY and CDR2 FYNNEI. There are 14 residues in the CDR3. The junction had 11 bases not matched to a gene; V was cut back by 6 bases and J by 6 bases. CDR3 DNA sequence: TGTGCCAGCAGAGACCCACGACAGGGTTCCGAGCAGTACTTC. Translation gives CASRDPRQGSEQYF.

This clonotype was detected a few times. The rearrangement joins TRBV20-1 to TRBJ2-7, with D unresolved. V lost 0 bases, J lost 2 bases, and 14 bases lay in between. The germline gives CDR1 DFQATT, CDR2 SNEGSKA (reference sequence). The CDR3 runs 15 residues. The CDR3 sequence is CSARDPYENPYEQYF. CDR3 nucleotides: TGCAGTGCTAGAGACCCCTATGAAAACCCCTACGAGCAGTACTTC.

This clonotype was recorded a few times. The chain employs TRBV7-8 and TRBJ2-7; D gene uncertain. V was cut by 0 bases and J by 5 bases, with 11 bases left in between. The germline gives CDR1 SGHVS, CDR2 FQNEAQ. CDR3 size: 14 residues. CDR3 sequence (DNA): TGTGCCAGCAGCTTAGCGCGGCAGACACACGAGCAGTACTTC. Its translation is CASSLARQTHEQYF.

The rearrangement uses TRBV7-9 and TRBJ2-2; D remains unclear. This CDR3 is built from 12 residues. Germline V gene data show CDR1 as SEHNR and CDR2 as FQNEAQ (reference sequence). Deletions cut 5 bases from V and 7 bases from J, with 8 bases between. The chain's CDR3 is CASSPRVGELFF. CDR3 DNA: TGTGCCAGCAGCCCTAGGGTCGGGGAGCTGTTTTTT.

This clonotype was seen only a few times. The CDR3 spells CAWSHIGTEAFF. The CDR3 DNA is TGTGCCTGGAGTCATATCGGCACTGAAGCTTTCTTT. The chain carries TRBV30 and TRBJ1-1; D uncertain. Germline loops: CDR1 GTSNPN, CDR2 SVGIG (reference sequence). Between the trimmed V and J ends, which lost 2 bases and 4 bases, there was a span of 8 bases. This CDR3 comprises 12 residues.